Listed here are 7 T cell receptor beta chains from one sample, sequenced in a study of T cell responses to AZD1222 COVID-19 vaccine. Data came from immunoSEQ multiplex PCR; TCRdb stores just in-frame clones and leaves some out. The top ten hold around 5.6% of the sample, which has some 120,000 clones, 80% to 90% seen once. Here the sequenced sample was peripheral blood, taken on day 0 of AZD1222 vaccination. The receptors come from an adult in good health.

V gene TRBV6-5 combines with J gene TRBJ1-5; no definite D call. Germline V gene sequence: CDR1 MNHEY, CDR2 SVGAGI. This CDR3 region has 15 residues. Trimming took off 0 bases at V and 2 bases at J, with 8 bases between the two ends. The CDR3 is CASSYSYRGNQPQHF. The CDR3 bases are TGTGCCAGCAGTTACTCGTATAGGGGCAATCAGCCCCAGCATTTT.

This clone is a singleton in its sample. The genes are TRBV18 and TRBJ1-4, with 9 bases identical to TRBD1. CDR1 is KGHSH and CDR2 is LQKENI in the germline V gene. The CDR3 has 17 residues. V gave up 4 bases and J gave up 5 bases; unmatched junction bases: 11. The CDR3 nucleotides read TGTGCCAGCTCACGGCTCCCCGGGACAGGGAGAAATGAAAAACTGTTTTTT. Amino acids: CASSRLPGTGRNEKLFF. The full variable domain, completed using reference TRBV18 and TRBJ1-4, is NAGVMQNPRHLVRRRGQEARLRCSPMKGHSHVYWYRQLPEEGLKFMVYLQKENIIDESGMPKERFSAEFPKEGPSILRIQQVVRGDSAAYFCASSRLPGTGRNEKLFFGSGTQLSVL.

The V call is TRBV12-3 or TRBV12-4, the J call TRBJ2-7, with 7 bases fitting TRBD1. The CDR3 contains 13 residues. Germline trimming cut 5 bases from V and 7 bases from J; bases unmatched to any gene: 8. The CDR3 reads CASSAGTAREQYF. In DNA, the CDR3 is TGTGCCAGCAGTGCCGGGACAGCAAGGGAGCAGTACTTC.

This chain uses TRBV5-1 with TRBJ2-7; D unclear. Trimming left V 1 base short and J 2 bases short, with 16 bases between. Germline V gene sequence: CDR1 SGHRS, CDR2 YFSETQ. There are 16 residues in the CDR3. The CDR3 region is CASSLSPGNPTYEQYF. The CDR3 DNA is TGCGCCAGCAGCTTGTCTCCAGGAAACCCTACCTACGAGCAGTACTTC.

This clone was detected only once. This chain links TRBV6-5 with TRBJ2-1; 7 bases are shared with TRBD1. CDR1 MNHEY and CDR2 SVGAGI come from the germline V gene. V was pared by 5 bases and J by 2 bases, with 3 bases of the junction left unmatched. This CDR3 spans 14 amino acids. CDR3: CASSPDRAYNEQFF. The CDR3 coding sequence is TGTGCCAGCAGTCCAGACAGGGCCTACAATGAGCAGTTCTTC.

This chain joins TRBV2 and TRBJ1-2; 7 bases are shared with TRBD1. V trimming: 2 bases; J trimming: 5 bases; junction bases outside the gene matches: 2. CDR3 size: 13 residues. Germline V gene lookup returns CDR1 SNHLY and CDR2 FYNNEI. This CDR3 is CASSEQQGYGYTF. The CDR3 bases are TGTGCCAGCAGTGAACAACAGGGGTATGGCTACACCTTC.

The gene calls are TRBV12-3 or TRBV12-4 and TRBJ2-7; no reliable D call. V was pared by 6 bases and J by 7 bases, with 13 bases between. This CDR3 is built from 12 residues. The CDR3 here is CASRPDGSEQYF. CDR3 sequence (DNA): TGTGCCAGCAGACCCGATGGATCGGAGCAGTACTTC.